This T cell receptor (beta chain) comes out of a study of blood T cell repertoires in COVID-19. Study-level information: There were acute and convalescent COVID-19 samples, and they came from the United States, Italy and Spain.

Participants were aged about 18 to 89 years from roughly 26 US areas. Per the original methods: Reference gene primer amplification in the assay estimated nucleated cell counts. Generated by immunoSEQ multiplex PCR, the TCRdb table keeps only in-frame clones and is missing some. V, J and clone size derive from that table, while D and trimming were established from the DNA sequence. Among around 280,000 clones listed, around 90% were seen once. The clonotype comes from a woman in her late teens or twenties with acute COVID-19. Material for sequencing was PBMCs or T cells enriched from blood (not recorded which).

The CDR3 protein is CAWTVGTGDTEAFF. The CDR3 DNA follows: TGTGCCTGGACCGTCGGGACAGGGGACACTGAAGCTTTCTTT. J is TRBJ1-1 and V is TRBV30, with TRBD1 identical over 10 bases. The CDR3 extends over 14 amino acids. Germline V gives CDR1 GTSNPN, CDR2 SVGIG (reference sequence). The ends lost 4 bases at V and 3 bases at J; junction bases unmatched: 5.